The T cell receptor beta chain described here comes from a study of cytomegalovirus exposure and HLA in healthy donors. Findings of the study overall: It was reported that the classifier diagnosed cytomegalovirus status with high specificity and sensitivity in both the original and validation cohorts.

Details on this clone: The antigen remains unidentified.

The study ran its PCR with 60 Vbeta and 13 Jbeta primers. Measured with immunoSEQ multiplex PCR; TCRdb has only the in-frame clones, and not every one. The sample lists over 90,000 clones; around 64% were seen once. This CDR3 is 15 amino acids long. Germline V lookup: CDR1 ENHRY, CDR2 SYGVKD. The junction had 8 bases not matched to a gene; V was cut back by 3 bases and J by 4 bases. At the time of sampling, donors were nominally healthy, though unrecorded immune exposures were likely. The TCR comes from a man in his sixties in good health and CMV-seronegative. Sequences were obtained from PBMCs. This chain connects TRBV10-3 to TRBJ1-2; 7 nucleotides align to TRBD1. The CDR3 nucleotides are TGTGCCATCAGTGATCCGGGACAGATACTCTATGGCTACACCTTC. Amino acid sequence: CAISDPGQILYGYTF.